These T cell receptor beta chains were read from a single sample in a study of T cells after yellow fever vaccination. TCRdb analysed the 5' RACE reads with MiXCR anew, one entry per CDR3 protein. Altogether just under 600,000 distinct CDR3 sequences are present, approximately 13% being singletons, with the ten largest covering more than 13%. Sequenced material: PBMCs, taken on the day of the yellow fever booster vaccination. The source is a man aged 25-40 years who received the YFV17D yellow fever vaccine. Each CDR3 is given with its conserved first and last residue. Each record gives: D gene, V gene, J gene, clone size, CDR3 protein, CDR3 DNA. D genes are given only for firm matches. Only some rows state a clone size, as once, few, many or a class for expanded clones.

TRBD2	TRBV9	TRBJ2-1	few	CASSVAASGRNPQFF	TGTGCCAGCAGCGTAGCGGCTAGCGGGAGGAATCCCCAGTTCTTC
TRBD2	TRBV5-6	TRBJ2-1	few	CASSSGTSSHNEQFF	TGTGCCAGCAGCTCCGGGACTAGCAGCCACAATGAGCAGTTCTTC
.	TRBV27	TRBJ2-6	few	CASSFGTGNVLTF	TGTGCCAGCAGTTTCGGGACGGGCAACGTCCTGACTTTC
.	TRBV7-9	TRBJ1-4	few	CASSFLRGTNEKLFF	TGTGCCAGCAGCTTTCTCAGGGGCACTAATGAAAAACTGTTTTTT
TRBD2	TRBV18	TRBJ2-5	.	CASSPKGLALQETQYF	TGTGCCAGCTCACCAAAAGGACTAGCGCTTCAAGAGACCCAGTACTTC
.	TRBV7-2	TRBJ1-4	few	CASSLAGQYSEKLFF	TGTGCCAGCAGCTTAGCGGGCCAGTACAGTGAAAAACTGTTTTTT
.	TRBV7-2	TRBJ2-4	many	CASSSPLRQNIQYF	TGTGCCAGCAGCTCCCCACTTCGTCAAAACATTCAGTACTTC
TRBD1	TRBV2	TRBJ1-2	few	CASSTEASQGAGGYTF	TGTGCCAGCAGTACCGAAGCGTCCCAGGGGGCGGGAGGCTACACCTTC
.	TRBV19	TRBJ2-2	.	CASSINTGSGGELFF	TGTGCCAGTAGTATAAATACAGGGTCCGGCGGGGAGCTGTTTTTT
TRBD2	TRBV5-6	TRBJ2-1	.	CASSVISGRSRNEQFF	TGTGCCAGCAGCGTCATTAGCGGGAGGAGTAGGAATGAGCAGTTCTTC
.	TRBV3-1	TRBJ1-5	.	CASSQTLNQPQHF	TGTGCCAGCAGCCAGACCCTTAATCAGCCCCAGCATTTT
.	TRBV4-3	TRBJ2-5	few	CASSQVPGAGETQYF	TGCGCCAGCAGCCAAGTCCCAGGGGCGGGAGAGACCCAGTACTTC
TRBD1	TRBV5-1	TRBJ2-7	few	CASSKQGTEQYF	TGCGCCAGCAGCAAACAGGGGACAGAGCAGTACTTC
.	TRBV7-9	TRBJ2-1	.	CASRFPQEVYNEQFF	TGTGCCAGCAGGTTCCCACAGGAGGTTTACAATGAGCAGTTCTTC
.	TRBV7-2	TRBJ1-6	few	CASRASGNSPLHF	TGTGCCAGCAGGGCGAGCGGTAATTCACCCCTCCACTTT
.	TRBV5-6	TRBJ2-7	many	CASIRGAGSYEQYF	TGTGCCAGCATCCGGGGGGCAGGGTCCTACGAGCAGTACTTC
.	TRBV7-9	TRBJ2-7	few	CASSLVGWDHPYEQYF	TGTGCCAGCAGCTTAGTCGGTTGGGACCATCCTTACGAGCAGTACTTC
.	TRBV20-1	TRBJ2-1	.	CSAPSTTDHAGEQFF	TGCAGTGCTCCGTCGACTACCGACCACGCCGGTGAGCAGTTCTTC
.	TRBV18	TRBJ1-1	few	CASSPPAGRLGEAFF	TGTGCCAGCTCACCACCGGCAGGGAGGTTAGGTGAAGCTTTCTTT
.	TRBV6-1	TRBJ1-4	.	CASSQSVATNEKLFF	TGTGCCAGCAGTCAATCAGTCGCAACTAATGAAAAACTGTTTTTT
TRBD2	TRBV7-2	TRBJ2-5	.	CASSLELLAGRETQYF	TGTGCCAGCAGCTTAGAATTACTAGCGGGCAGGGAGACCCAGTACTTC
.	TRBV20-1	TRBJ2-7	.	CSATTPSGNSYEQYF	TGCAGTGCTACAACCCCCAGCGGTAATTCCTACGAGCAGTACTTC
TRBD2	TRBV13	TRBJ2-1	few	CASSSQALAREGQDNEQFF	TGTGCCAGCAGCTCGCAGGCCCTAGCGCGGGAGGGCCAAGACAATGAGCAGTTCTTC
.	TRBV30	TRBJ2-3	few	CAWSVTADTDTQYF	TGTGCCTGGAGTGTAACGGCAGACACAGATACGCAGTATTTT
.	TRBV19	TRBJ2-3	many	CASSMARPDTQYF	TGTGCCAGTAGTATGGCAAGGCCCGATACGCAGTATTTT
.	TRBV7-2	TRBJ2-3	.	CASSPAGTQYF	TGTGCCAGCAGCCCCGCGGGTACGCAGTATTTT
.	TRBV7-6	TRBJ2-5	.	CASSSSGTGETQYF	TGTGCCAGCAGCTCATCCGGGACGGGAGAGACCCAGTACTTC
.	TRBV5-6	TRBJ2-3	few	CASSLTVATDTQYF	TGTGCCAGCAGCTTGACAGTAGCCACAGATACGCAGTATTTT
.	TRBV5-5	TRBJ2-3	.	CASSPRRDPWDTQYF	TGTGCCAGCAGCCCTAGAAGGGACCCGTGGGATACGCAGTATTTT
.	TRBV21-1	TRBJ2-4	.	CASSKSGEEGAKNIQYF	TGTGCCAGCAGCAAATCCGGTGAGGAGGGAGCCAAAAACATTCAGTACTTC
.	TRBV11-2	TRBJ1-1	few	CASSFGRKNTEAFF	TGTGCCAGCAGCTTTGGACGGAAGAACACTGAAGCTTTCTTT
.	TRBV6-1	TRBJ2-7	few	CASSEVSEQYF	TGTGCCAGCAGTGAAGTCTCCGAGCAGTACTTC
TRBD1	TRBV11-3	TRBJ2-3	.	CASSLDGTGGAVTQYF	TGTGCCAGCAGCTTAGACGGGACAGGGGGCGCGGTAACGCAGTATTTT
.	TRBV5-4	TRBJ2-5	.	CASSFRDNRETQYF	TGTGCCAGCAGCTTTCGGGATAATCGGGAGACCCAGTACTTC
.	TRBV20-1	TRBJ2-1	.	CSAVRDRRFPSYNEQFF	TGCAGTGCTGTCCGGGACCGACGTTTCCCCTCCTACAATGAGCAGTTCTTC
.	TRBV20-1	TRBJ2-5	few	CSASALVQETQYF	TGCAGTGCTAGTGCCCTGGTCCAAGAGACCCAGTACTTC
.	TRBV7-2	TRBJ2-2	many	CASSSGYGTNTGELFF	TGTGCCAGCTCATCAGGGTACGGGACGAACACCGGGGAGCTGTTTTTT
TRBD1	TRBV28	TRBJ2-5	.	CASRGQGTETQYF	TGTGCCAGCAGGGGACAGGGGACGGAGACCCAGTACTTC
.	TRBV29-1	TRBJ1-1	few	CSVDLFAAGNTEAFF	TGCAGCGTTGATTTATTTGCAGCGGGGAACACTGAAGCTTTCTTT
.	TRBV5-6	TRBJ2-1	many	CASSVLAPDYNEQFF	TGTGCCAGCAGCGTTCTAGCACCGGATTACAATGAGCAGTTCTTC
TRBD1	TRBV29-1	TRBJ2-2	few	CSVGERKTGRPTGELFF	TGCAGCGTTGGGGAGCGGAAGACAGGGAGACCCACCGGGGAGCTGTTTTTT
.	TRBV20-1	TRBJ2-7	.	CSARGMSYEQYF	TGCAGTGCTAGGGGGATGTCCTACGAGCAGTACTTC
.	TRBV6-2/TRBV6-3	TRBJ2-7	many	CAVQGHEFQYEQYF	TGTGCCGTCCAGGGCCACGAATTCCAGTACGAGCAGTACTTC
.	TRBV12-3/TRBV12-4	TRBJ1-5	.	CASSFRLMTQHF	TGTGCCAGCAGTTTCCGTTTGATGACCCAGCATTTT
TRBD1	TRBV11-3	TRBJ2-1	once	CASSPDRGSSDEQFF	TGTGCCAGCAGCCCGGACAGGGGATCGTCCGATGAGCAGTTCTTC
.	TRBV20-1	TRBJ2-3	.	CCARGHHAGITDTQYF	TGCTGTGCTAGAGGCCATCATGCCGGGATAACAGATACGCAGTATTTT
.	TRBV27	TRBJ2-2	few	CASSLSRGELFF	TGTGCCAGCAGTTTATCGCGCGGGGAGCTGTTTTTT
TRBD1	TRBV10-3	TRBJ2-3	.	CAISESTTGGGTDTQYF	TGTGCCATCAGTGAGTCCACAACAGGGGGCGGAACAGATACGCAGTATTTT
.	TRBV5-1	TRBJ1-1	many	CASSLAPDTEAFF	TGCGCCAGCAGCTTGGCCCCGGACACTGAAGCTTTCTTT
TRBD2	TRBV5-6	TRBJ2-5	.	CASILASQETQYF	TGTGCCAGCATACTAGCGAGTCAAGAGACCCAGTACTTC
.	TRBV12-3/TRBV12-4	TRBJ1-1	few	CASNRAGVNTEAFF	TGTGCCAGCAACCGGGCGGGAGTGAACACTGAAGCTTTCTTT
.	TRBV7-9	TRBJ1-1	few	CASARDGGYTEAFF	TGTGCCAGCGCTCGCGACGGAGGCTACACTGAAGCTTTCTTT
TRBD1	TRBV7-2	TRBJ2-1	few	CASTAGQGTYNEQFF	TGTGCCAGCACCGCGGGACAGGGGACCTACAATGAGCAGTTCTTC
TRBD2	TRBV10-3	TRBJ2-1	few	CAISEGTTGDEQFF	TGTGCCATCTCGGAAGGGACTACAGGCGATGAGCAGTTCTTC